These 29 T cell receptor beta chains share one sample of origin, sequenced in a study of blood T cells in healthy people across ages. Next came a second PCR, run for about 7 to 11 cycles, which used a sample-barcoded 5' primer along with a J-beta primer mix. A single record per CDR3 protein comes from TCRdb applying MiXCR to the 5' RACE reads. This table holds some 1.4 million distinct CDR3 sequences, about 40% found once. What was sequenced was blood. These receptors all come from a woman between 18 and 29 years old in good health.

This clonotype turned up a few times. This chain connects TRBV5-1 to TRBJ2-7; D gene unclear. The germline CDR1 and CDR2 sequences are SGHRS and YFSETQ. Trimming left V 5 bases short and J 1 base short, with 16 bases between. CDR3 length: 15 amino acids. The CDR3 coding sequence is TGCGCCAGCAGGTTTCTCCACAGCCGATCCTACGAGCAGTACTTC. Translating it yields CASRFLHSRSYEQYF.

This clonotype has more than one count but fewer than ten. The V call is TRBV3-1, the J call TRBJ2-7; 7 bases line up with TRBD1. The CDR3 is 15 residues long. Looked up from germline, CDR1 is LGHDT and CDR2 is YNNKEL (reference sequence). V was pared by 3 bases and J by 3 bases, with 8 bases of the junction left unmatched. DNA for the CDR3: TGTGCCAGCAGCCAGATGGACAGGACCCTCTACGAGCAGTACTTC. It is translated as CASSQMDRTLYEQYF.

This clonotype was picked up a small number of times. This chain joins TRBV29-1 and TRBJ1-2; 8 positions agree with TRBD1. The CDR3 has 13 amino acids. Germline V lookup: CDR1 SQVTM, CDR2 ANQGSEA. The ends lost 6 bases at V and 7 bases at J; junction bases unmatched: 10. The CDR3 spells CSVERETGAGYTF. CDR3 coding DNA: TGCAGCGTCGAACGTGAGACAGGGGCTGGCTACACCTTC.

The gene calls are TRBV5-1 and TRBJ1-2; D is unresolved. CDR3 length: 14 amino acids. From germline, CDR1 is SGHRS and CDR2 YFSETQ. Trimming left V 0 bases short and J 7 bases short, with 13 bases between. The DNA of the CDR3 is TGCGCCAGCAGCTTGGGACGTACTAGGTCTGGCTACACCTTC. Encoded protein: CASSLGRTRSGYTF.

The rearrangement uses TRBV12-3 or TRBV12-4 and TRBJ2-3; TRBD2 matches 11 bases. The length of the CDR3 is 16 residues. V was pared by 5 bases and J by 2 bases, with 6 bases of the junction left unmatched. CDR3 in DNA: TGTGCCAGCAGTCCCCAGGGACTAGCGGCCACAGATACGCAGTATTTT. It yields the protein CASSPQGLAATDTQYF.

The chain carries TRBV24-1 and TRBJ1-2, with D possibly matching TRBD1 (6 bases). The CDR3 spans 15 residues. V lost 4 bases, J lost 3 bases, and 14 bases lay in between. Germline CDR1 reads KGHDR; CDR2 reads SFDVKD. This CDR3 reads CATSDPGQSHYGYTF. The CDR3 nucleotides read TGTGCCACCAGTGACCCCGGACAGTCCCACTATGGCTACACCTTC.

The chain carries TRBV24-1 and TRBJ2-3; D unclear. The CDR3 is 14 amino acids. Germline values: CDR1 KGHDR, CDR2 SFDVKD. With 6 bases removed from V and 1 base from J, the gap between germline ends came to 10 bases. This chain's CDR3 is CATSRQDGTDTQYF. CDR3 nucleotide sequence: TGTGCCACCAGTCGCCAGGACGGCACAGATACGCAGTATTTT.

This clonotype has a handful of counts. The chain has TRBV27 and TRBJ2-3; TRBD2 matches at 10 bases. V was clipped by 4 bases and J by 2 bases; unmatched bases: 9. From germline, CDR1 is MNHEY and CDR2 SMNVEV (reference sequence). This CDR3 region has 17 residues. The CDR3 reads CASSSLPTSGVTDTQYF. The CDR3 nucleotides read TGTGCCAGCAGTTCCTTGCCTACTAGCGGGGTCACAGATACGCAGTATTTT.

The genes are TRBV7-8 and TRBJ2-5; 8 bases are shared with TRBD2. The J call may be faulty, since TRBJ2-7 better matches the DNA end. The CDR3 is 14 amino acids. Germline V lookup: CDR1 SGHVS, CDR2 FQNEAQ. CDR3 nucleotides: TGTGCCGGCAAACCGGGGGGGCCTTTCTACGAGCAGTACTTC. Translation gives CAGKPGGPFYEQYF.

This clonotype came up a few times. In DNA, the CDR3 is TGTGCCAGCAGCGTATGGGATAACTACAATGAGCAGTTCTTC. This translates into CASSVWDNYNEQFF. The chain has TRBV9 and TRBJ2-1, with no clear D. CDR1 and CDR2 (germline): SGDLS, YYNGEE. The germline V and J ends were trimmed by 1 base and 3 bases, with 8 bases remaining between them. This CDR3 is 14 amino acids long.

The chain is built from TRBV27 and TRBJ2-4; D is undetermined. Gene TRBJ2-7 matches the end of the DNA better, so the J call may be wrong. The CDR3 consists of 16 residues. Germline V gives CDR1 MNHEY, CDR2 SMNVEV (reference sequence). For the CDR3, the DNA is TGTGCCAGCAGTTTATCGAACACTATAACGGGCTACGAGCAGTACTTC. Protein product: CASSLSNTITGYEQYF.

This chain connects TRBV6-1 to TRBJ1-2, with D possibly TRBD1 on 5 matching bases. The CDR3 has 18 amino acids. The germline CDR1 and CDR2 sequences are MNHNS and SASEGT. The V end was cut by 5 bases, the J end by 7 bases, with 29 bases between. The CDR3: CASSQSGLQGRIVCGYTF. DNA for the CDR3: TGTGCCAGCAGTCAATCGGGGCTTCAGGGCCGGATTGTCTGTGGCTACACCTTC.

The gene calls are TRBV7-2 and TRBJ2-3; TRBD2 is a possible D gene (5 bases). The V gene lost 5 bases and the J gene lost 0 bases, with 18 bases spanning the gap. The CDR3 spans 17 residues. Germline assignment: CDR1 SGHTA and CDR2 FQGNSA. The CDR3 coding sequence is TGTGCCAGCAGCCCGGGGTTACTTAGACCTAGCACAGATACGCAGTATTTT. Translation gives CASSPGLLRPSTDTQYF.

The chain has TRBV29-1 and TRBJ2-7; 9 nucleotides line up with TRBD2. The CDR3 loop spans 16 amino acids. The V and J ends lost 1 base and 7 bases, in that order; junction bases with no gene match: 14. The germline V gene has CDR1 SQVTM and CDR2 ANQGSEA. CDR3 DNA: TGCAGCGTTGAAGGGGGGAGGCGTCTAGCGGGAAAGGAGCAGTACTTC. Amino acids: CSVEGGRRLAGKEQYF.

Concerning this clonotype itself: This sequence may be a read error, since a much larger clone differs from it by one base. The rearrangement uses TRBV27 and TRBJ2-1; 7 bases map to TRBD2. Near its end, the DNA agrees better with TRBJ2-7, so the J call may be wrong. Germline lookup yields CDR1 MNHEY and CDR2 SMNVEV (reference sequence). The CDR3 consists of 14 residues. Here the CDR3 reads CASNGGISYNEQYF. The DNA of the CDR3 is TGTGCCAGCAACGGGGGGATATCTTACAATGAGCAGTACTTC.

The V and J genes are TRBV29-1 and TRBJ1-4; perhaps TRBD1 as D (5 bases). Germline V gene lookup returns CDR1 SQVTM and CDR2 ANQGSEA. The CDR3 extends over 15 amino acids. V shed 0 bases and J shed 5 bases, with 13 bases lying between them. CDR3: CSVEDPRAENEKLFF. DNA for the CDR3: TGCAGCGTTGAAGATCCCAGGGCCGAAAATGAAAAACTGTTTTTT. The whole variable domain, filled in from reference TRBV29-1 and TRBJ1-4, reads SAVISQKPSRDICQRGTSLTIQCQVDSQVTMMFWYRQQPGQSLTLIATANQGSEATYESGFVIDKFPISRPNLTFSTLTVSNMSPEDSSIYLCSVEDPRAENEKLFFGSGTQLSVL.

This chain joins TRBV7-9 and TRBJ2-3, with TRBD2 identical over 10 bases. This CDR3 region has 17 residues. V lost 1 base to trimming and J lost 1 base; unmatched junction nucleotides: 5. The germline gives CDR1 SEHNR, CDR2 FQNEAQ (reference sequence). The CDR3 DNA is TGTGCCAGCAGCTTAGGGGTCCTAGCGGGAGGCACAGATACGCAGTATTTT. Translated, it gives CASSLGVLAGGTDTQYF.

This clonotype was seen a few times. The chain joins TRBV10-3 to TRBJ1-2; D gene unclear. The CDR3 spans 15 residues. Germline CDR1 reads ENHRY; CDR2 reads SYGVKD. V was cut by 2 bases and J by 2 bases, with 12 bases left in between. Here the CDR3 reads CAISERGSSNYGYTF. The CDR3 bases are TGTGCCATCAGTGAGCGGGGTTCTAGCAACTATGGCTACACCTTC.

J is TRBJ2-5 and V is TRBV9; TRBD2 matches at 8 bases. J was trimmed by 0 bases and V by 0 bases; bases with no gene match: 4. From germline, CDR1 is SGDLS and CDR2 YYNGEE. The length of the CDR3 is 16 residues. The CDR3 loop is CASSVGGGGYQETQYF. CDR3 DNA: TGTGCCAGCAGCGTAGGTGGCGGGGGGTACCAAGAGACCCAGTACTTC.

This clonotype was counted between two and nine times. The chain couples TRBV29-1 to TRBJ2-4, with 10 nucleotides matching TRBD1. Germline CDR1 SQVTM, CDR2 ANQGSEA. The CDR3 is 13 amino acids. Trimming removed 7 bases from V and 0 bases from J; junction bases left unmatched: 0. This CDR3 is CSGTGGAKNIQYF. Written as DNA, the CDR3 is TGCAGCGGGACAGGGGGAGCCAAAAACATTCAGTACTTC.

Remarks on this clonotype: One end of the junction fails to match germline, which may point to a read error. The rearrangement joins TRBV7-2 to TRBJ2-1; TRBD2 matches at 13 bases. This CDR3 has 16 amino acids. In germline, CDR1 is SGHTA, CDR2 FQGNSA. The CDR3 protein is CANSLGGTSGTVEQFF. DNA of the CDR3: TGTGCCAACAGCTTAGGAGGGACTAGCGGGACAGTGGAGCAGTTCTTC.

This chain connects TRBV5-1 to TRBJ2-4; D assignment may be TRBD1 or TRBD2 (5 bases each). Trimming removed 3 bases at V and 0 bases at J, with 19 bases between. The CDR3 is made up of 18 amino acids. CDR1 SGHRS and CDR2 YFSETQ come from the germline V gene. As DNA, the CDR3 is TGCGCCAGCAGCTCCCTGGGGGAAGGGAAGCTAGCCAAAAACATTCAGTACTTC. Its translation: CASSSLGEGKLAKNIQYF.

About this clonotype: This sequence may be a read error, since a much larger clone differs from it by one base. The rearrangement uses TRBV6-4 and TRBJ2-2; 8 bases agree with TRBD1. Per the germline V gene, CDR1 is MRHNA and CDR2 is SNTAGT. The CDR3 totals 16 residues. The CDR3 spells CASSDSSRGQTGEMFF. The CDR3 DNA sequence: TGTGCCAGCAGTGACTCGAGCAGGGGGCAGACCGGGGAGATGTTTTTT.

This clonotype was counted only a few times. The J gene is TRBJ1-2, the V gene TRBV27, with D possibly matching TRBD1 (6 bases). Trimming removed 5 bases from V and 8 bases from J, with 18 bases in between. The CDR3 is 14 amino acids. CDR1 is MNHEY, CDR2 SMNVEV, per germline (reference sequence). This CDR3 is CASSPSDRTSGYTF. CDR3 in DNA: TGTGCCAGCAGTCCGTCCGACAGGACTAGCGGCTACACCTTC.

This clonotype was seen repeatedly, ten times or more. The chain recombines TRBV27 with TRBJ2-7; the D gene is possibly TRBD2 (5 bases). In germline, CDR1 is MNHEY, CDR2 SMNVEV (reference sequence). V was clipped by 6 bases and J by 0 bases, with 18 bases between them. The CDR3 runs to 16 residues. The CDR3 DNA reads as TGTGCCAGCAGCAGCGATGTCGGGCTAGCCTCCTACGAGCAGTACTTC. It yields the protein CASSSDVGLASYEQYF.

The J gene is TRBJ1-5, the V gene TRBV10-2, with 9 nucleotides matching TRBD1. Per the germline V gene, CDR1 is WSHSY and CDR2 is SAAADI. CDR3 size: 15 residues. The ends lost 6 bases at V and 4 bases at J; junction bases unmatched: 7. CDR3 amino acids: CASRAGTGRNQPQHF. The CDR3 coding sequence is TGCGCCAGCAGAGCCGGGACAGGGAGGAATCAGCCCCAGCATTTT.

V gene TRBV5-1 combines with J gene TRBJ2-3; D may match TRBD1 or TRBD2 (6 bases each). Germline CDR1 is SGHRS and CDR2 is YFSETQ. V lost 3 bases and J lost 2, with 13 bases in between. The CDR3 is 15 residues long. The CDR3 reads CASSWGAGPTDTQYF. CDR3 coding DNA: TGCGCCAGCAGCTGGGGGGCGGGCCCCACAGATACGCAGTATTTT.

This clonotype was seen only a few times. Compared with germline, one end of the junction differs, possibly owing to a read error. The V and J genes are TRBV2 and TRBJ2-4, with D possibly being TRBD1 or TRBD2 (6 bases each). Germline CDR1 reads SNHLY; CDR2 reads FYNNEI. CDR3 length: 14 residues. CDR3 nucleotide sequence: TGTGCCGGCAGTGAAGGCAGGGGAGGAAACATTCAGTACTTC. This encodes CAGSEGRGGNIQYF.

This chain connects TRBV25-1 to TRBJ2-1; 8 bases agree with TRBD1. V was clipped by 3 bases and J by 6 bases; unmatched bases: 7. CDR3 length equals 15 residues. Germline lookup yields CDR1 MGHDK and CDR2 SYGVNS. The CDR3 spells CASSDGQGSFNEQFF. The DNA of the CDR3 is TGTGCCAGCAGTGATGGACAGGGCTCGTTCAATGAGCAGTTCTTC.